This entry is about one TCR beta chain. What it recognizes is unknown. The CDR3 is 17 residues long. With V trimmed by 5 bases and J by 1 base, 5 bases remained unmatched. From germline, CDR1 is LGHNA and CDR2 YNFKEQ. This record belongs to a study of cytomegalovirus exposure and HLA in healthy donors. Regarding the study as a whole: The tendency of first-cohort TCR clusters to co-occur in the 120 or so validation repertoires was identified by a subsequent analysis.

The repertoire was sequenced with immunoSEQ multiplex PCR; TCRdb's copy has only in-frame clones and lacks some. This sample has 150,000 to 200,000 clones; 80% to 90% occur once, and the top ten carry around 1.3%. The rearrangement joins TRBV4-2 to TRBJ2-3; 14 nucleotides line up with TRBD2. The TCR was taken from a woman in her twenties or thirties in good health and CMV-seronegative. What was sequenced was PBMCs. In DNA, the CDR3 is TGTGCCAGCAGCGTCCCGACTAGCGGGGGGGGCACAGATACGCAGTATTTT. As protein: CASSVPTSGGGTDTQYF.